This T cell receptor beta chain was captured by sequencing in a study of blood T cell repertoires in COVID-19. On the study more broadly: The samples span acute and convalescent COVID-19 from the United States, Italy and Spain.

Trimming cost V 3 bases and J 4 bases; bases outside gene matches: 3. The CDR3 runs to 16 residues. The germline V gene encodes CDR1 ENHRY and CDR2 SYGVKD. TCRdb's copy holds only in-frame clones and misses some; the assay was immunoSEQ multiplex PCR. The data hold about 99,000 clones, with roughly 90% observed a single time. The origin of this receptor is a woman aged 55 to 70 with acute or convalescent COVID-19. The chain has TRBV10-3 and TRBJ2-5, with 15 bases aligning to TRBD2. The specimen was peripheral blood. Written as DNA, the CDR3 is TGTGCCATCAGTGATCCGGGACTAGCGGGAGGAGAGACCCAGTACTTC. It yields the protein CAISDPGLAGGETQYF.